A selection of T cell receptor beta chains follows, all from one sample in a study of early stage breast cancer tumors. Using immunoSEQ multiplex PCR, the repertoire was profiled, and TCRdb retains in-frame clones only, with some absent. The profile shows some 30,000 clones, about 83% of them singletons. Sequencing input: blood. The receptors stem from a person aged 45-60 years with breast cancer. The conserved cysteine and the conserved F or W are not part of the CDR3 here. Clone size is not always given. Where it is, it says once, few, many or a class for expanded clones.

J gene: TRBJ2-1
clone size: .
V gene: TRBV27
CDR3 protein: ASSSWDLGEQF

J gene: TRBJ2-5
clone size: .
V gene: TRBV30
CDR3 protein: AWSGAGKTQY

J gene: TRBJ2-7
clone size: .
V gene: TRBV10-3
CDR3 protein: AISESGSYEQY

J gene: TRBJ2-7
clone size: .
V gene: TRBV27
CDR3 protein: ASRRTSGSYEQY

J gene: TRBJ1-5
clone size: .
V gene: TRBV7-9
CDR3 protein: ASSFWDSPQH

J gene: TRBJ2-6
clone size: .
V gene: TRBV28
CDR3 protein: ASGGWEGSSGANVLT

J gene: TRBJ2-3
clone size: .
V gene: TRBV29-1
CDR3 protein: SVGGLHTDTQY

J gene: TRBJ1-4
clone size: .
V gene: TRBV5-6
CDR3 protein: ASSLRIMANEKLF

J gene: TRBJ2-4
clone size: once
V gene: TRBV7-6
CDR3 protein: ASSPGGAIQY

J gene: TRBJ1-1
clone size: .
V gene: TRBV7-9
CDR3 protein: ASSLTGTAGEAF

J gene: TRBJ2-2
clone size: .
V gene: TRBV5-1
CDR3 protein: ASSFVFDGELF

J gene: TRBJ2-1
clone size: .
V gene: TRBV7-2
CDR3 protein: ASSYNPHYSPNYNEQF

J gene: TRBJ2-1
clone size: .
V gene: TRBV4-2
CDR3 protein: ASSRLGYNEQF

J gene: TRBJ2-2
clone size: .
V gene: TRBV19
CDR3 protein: ATPTGGAAGELF

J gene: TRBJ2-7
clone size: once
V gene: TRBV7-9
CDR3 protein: ASSLLTSAVNEQY

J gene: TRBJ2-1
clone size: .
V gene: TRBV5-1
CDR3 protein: ASSLMDGFNSNEQF

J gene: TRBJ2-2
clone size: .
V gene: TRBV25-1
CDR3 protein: ASSGERGTGNPGELF